Described below is a single T cell receptor beta chain sequence and its context. Its specificity is not known. Read data end 3 residues before the CDR3 end; the end is taken from the germline J gene. These data come from a study of T cells in women clearing cervical HPV infection. Study details: Donors had HPV16-related CIN3 or worse; 2 had invasive cancer.

Only in-frame clones appear in the TCRdb table, and some are missing; sequencing was by immunoSEQ multiplex PCR. This table holds approximately 35,000 clones. From germline, CDR1 is SGHRS and CDR2 YFSETQ. The CDR3 consists of 14 residues. With 6 bases removed from V and 0 bases from J, the gap between germline ends came to 9 bases. Study results and limitations: TRBV6-7 abundance was lower in cases than controls (approximately 0.11% versus 0.16%).

The sequenced sample consisted of blood buffy coat. V usage is TRBV5-1 and J usage is TRBJ2-2; TRBD1 is a possible D gene (6 bases). This receptor was taken from a woman aged 18-69 years with a cervical HPV16 infection that either progressed to CIN3+ or cleared (not recorded which). CDR3 DNA, as far as it was read: TGCGCCAGCAAGGACAGCGCGAACACCGGGGAG. Translating it yields CASKDSANTGE. The full CDR3 sequence reads CASKDSANTGELFF.